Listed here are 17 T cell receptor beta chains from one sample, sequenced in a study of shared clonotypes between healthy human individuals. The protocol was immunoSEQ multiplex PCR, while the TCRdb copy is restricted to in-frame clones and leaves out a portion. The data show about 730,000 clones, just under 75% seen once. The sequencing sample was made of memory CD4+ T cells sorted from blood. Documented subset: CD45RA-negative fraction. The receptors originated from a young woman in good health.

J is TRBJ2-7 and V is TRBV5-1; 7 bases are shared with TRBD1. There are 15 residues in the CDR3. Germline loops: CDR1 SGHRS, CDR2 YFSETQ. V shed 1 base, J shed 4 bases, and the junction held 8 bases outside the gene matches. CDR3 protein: CASSLLEGGRYEQYF. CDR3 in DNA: TGCGCCAGCAGCTTGTTGGAAGGGGGCAGGTACGAGCAGTACTTC.

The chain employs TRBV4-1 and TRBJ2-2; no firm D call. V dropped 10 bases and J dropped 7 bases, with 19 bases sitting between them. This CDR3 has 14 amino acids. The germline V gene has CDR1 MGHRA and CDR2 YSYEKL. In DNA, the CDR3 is TGCGCCACCCAGGAGACGCCTGTTATCGGGGAGCTGTTTTTT. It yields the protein CATQETPVIGELFF.

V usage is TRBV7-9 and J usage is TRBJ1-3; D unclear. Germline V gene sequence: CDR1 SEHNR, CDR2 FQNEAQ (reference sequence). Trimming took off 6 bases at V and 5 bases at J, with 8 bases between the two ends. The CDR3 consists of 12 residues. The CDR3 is CASRFGRNTIYF. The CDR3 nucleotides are TGTGCCAGCAGGTTCGGGAGAAACACCATATATTTT.

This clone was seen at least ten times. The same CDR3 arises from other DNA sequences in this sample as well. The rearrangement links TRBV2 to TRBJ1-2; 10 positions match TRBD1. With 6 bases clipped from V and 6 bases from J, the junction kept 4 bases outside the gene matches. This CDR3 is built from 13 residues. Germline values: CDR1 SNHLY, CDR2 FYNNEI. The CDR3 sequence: CASRGTGENGYTF. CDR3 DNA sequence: TGTGCCAGCAGGGGGACAGGGGAGAATGGCTACACCTTC.

CDR3 in DNA: TGTGCCATCAGCAGGACTAGCGGGAGGACTTCCTACGAGCAGTACTTC. Translation gives CAISRTSGRTSYEQYF. The chain recombines TRBV10-3 with TRBJ2-7; TRBD2 aligns across 14 bases. V lost 6 bases, J lost 1 base, and 5 bases stayed unmatched. There are 16 residues in the CDR3. Germline CDR1 and CDR2: ENHRY and SYGVKD.

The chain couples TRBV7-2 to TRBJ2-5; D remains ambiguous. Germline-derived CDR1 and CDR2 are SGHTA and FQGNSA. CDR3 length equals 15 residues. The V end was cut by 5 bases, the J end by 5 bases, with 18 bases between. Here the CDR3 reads CASSPTSDRWETQYF. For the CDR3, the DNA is TGTGCCAGCAGCCCAACCAGCGATAGGTGGGAGACCCAGTACTTC.

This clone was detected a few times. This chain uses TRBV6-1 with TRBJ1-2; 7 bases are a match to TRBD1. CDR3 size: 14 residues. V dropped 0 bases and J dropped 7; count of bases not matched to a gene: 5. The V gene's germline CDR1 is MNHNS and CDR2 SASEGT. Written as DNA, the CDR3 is TGTGCCAGCAGTGAAGCTCCAGGGGGAGGTGGCTACACCTTC. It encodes CASSEAPGGGGYTF.

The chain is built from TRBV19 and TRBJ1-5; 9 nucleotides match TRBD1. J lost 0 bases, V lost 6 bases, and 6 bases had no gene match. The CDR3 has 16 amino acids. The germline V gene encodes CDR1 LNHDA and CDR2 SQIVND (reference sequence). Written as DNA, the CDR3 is TGTGCCAGTAGCTTAGGGACAGGGCTTAGCAATCAGCCCCAGCATTTT. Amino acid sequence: CASSLGTGLSNQPQHF.

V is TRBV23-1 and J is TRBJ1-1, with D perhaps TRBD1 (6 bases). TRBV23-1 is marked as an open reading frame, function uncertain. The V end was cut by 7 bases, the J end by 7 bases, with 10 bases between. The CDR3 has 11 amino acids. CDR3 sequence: CASIHRVEAFF. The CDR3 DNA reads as TGCGCCAGCATCCACAGGGTTGAAGCTTTCTTT.

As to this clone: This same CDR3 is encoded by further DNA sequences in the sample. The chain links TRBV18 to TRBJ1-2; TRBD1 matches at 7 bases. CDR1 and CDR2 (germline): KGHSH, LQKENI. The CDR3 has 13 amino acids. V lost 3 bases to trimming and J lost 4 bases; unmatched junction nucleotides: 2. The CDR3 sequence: CASSPGQAYGYTF. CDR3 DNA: TGTGCCAGCTCACCCGGACAGGCCTATGGCTACACCTTC.

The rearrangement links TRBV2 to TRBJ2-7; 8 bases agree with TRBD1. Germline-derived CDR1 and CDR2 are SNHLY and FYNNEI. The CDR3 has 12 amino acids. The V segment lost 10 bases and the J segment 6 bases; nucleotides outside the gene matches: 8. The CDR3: CATQQGVSEQYF. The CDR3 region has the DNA TGTGCCACCCAACAGGGGGTATCCGAGCAGTACTTC.

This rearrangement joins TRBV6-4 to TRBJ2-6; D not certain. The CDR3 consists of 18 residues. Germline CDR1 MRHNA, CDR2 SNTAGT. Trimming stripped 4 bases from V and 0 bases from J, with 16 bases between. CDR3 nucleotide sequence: TGTGCCAGCAGTGCCGAAGGTCGCGATGTCTCTGGGGCCAACGTCCTGACTTTC. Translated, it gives CASSAEGRDVSGANVLTF.

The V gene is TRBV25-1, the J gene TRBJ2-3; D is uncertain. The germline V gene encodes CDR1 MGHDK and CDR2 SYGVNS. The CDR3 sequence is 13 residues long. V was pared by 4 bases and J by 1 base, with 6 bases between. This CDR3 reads CASSVPGTDTQYF. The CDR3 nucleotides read TGTGCCAGCAGTGTACCAGGCACAGATACGCAGTATTTT.

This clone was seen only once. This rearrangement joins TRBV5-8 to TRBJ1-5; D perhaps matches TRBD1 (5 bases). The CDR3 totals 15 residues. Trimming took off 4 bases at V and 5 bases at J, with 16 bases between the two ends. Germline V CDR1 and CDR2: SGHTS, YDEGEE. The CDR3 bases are TGTGCCAGCAGCCGGGGCGGCAAACTGGATCAGCCCCAGCATTTT. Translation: CASSRGGKLDQPQHF. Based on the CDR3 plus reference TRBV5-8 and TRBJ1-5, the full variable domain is EAGVTQSPTHLIKTRGQQATLRCSPISGHTSVYWYQQALGLGLQFLLWYDEGEERNRGNFPPRFSGRQFPNYSSELNVNALELEDSALYLCASSRGGKLDQPQHFGDGTRLSIL.

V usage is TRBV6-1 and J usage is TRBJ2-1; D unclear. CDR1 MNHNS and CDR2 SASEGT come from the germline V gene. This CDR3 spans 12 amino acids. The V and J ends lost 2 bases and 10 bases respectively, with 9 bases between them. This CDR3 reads CASSEYKWEQFF. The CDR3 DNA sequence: TGTGCCAGCAGTGAATACAAGTGGGAGCAGTTCTTC.

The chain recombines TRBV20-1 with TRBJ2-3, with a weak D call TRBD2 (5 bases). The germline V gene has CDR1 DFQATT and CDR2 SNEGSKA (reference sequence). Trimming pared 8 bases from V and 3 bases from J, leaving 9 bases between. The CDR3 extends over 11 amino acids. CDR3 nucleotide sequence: TGCAGTCTGGCGGGTACAGATACGCAGTATTTT. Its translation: CSLAGTDTQYF.

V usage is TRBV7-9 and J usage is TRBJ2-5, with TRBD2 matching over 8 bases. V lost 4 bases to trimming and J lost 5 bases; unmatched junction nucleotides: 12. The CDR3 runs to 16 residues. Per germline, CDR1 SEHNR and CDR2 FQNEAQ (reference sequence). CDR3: CASSSPISGIGETQYF. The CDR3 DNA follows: TGTGCCAGCAGCTCACCGATTAGCGGGATAGGCGAGACCCAGTACTTC.